The entry below gives a single T cell receptor beta chain sequence along with its context. This sample is part of a study of control samples from healthy donors and cancer patients. The method was immunoSEQ multiplex PCR; TCRdb's version includes in-frame clones alone and lacks a portion of them. The sample yields roughly 41,000 clones, roughly 94% seen once. Sequenced material: blood. The receptor's source is a man in his sixties in good health.

In DNA, the CDR3 is TGTGCCAGCGGGGTGACGGAGGCCAACTACGAGCAGTACTTC. Protein product: CASGVTEANYEQYF. J is TRBJ2-7 and V is TRBV6-5, with D perhaps TRBD2 (5 bases). V lost 8 bases to trimming and J lost 3 bases, with 17 bases between them. Per germline, CDR1 MNHEY and CDR2 SVGAGI. CDR3 size: 14 residues.